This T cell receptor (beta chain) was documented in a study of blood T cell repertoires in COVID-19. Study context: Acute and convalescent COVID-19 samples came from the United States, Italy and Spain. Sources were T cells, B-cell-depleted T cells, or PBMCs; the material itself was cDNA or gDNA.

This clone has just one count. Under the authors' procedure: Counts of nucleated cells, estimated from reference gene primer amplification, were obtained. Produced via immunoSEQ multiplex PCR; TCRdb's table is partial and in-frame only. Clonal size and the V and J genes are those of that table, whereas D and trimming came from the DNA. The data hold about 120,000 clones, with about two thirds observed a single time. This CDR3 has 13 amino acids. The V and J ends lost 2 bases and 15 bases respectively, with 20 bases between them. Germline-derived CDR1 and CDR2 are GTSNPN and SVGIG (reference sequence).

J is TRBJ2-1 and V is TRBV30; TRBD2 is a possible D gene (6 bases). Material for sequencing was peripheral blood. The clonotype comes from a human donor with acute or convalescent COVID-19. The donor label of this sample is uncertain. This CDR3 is CAWSPLARLPAFF. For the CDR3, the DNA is TGTGCCTGGAGTCCCCTAGCGAGGCTCCCGGCGTTCTTC. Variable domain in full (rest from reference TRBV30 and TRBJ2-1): SQTIHQWPATLVQPVGSPLSLECTVEGTSNPNLYWYRQAAGRGLQLLFYSVGIGQISSEVPQNLSASRPQDRQFILSSKKLLLSDSGFYLCAWSPLARLPAFFGPGTRLTVL.